This paragraph covers one TCR beta chain sequence. Its antigen is unidentified. The sample comes from a study of cytomegalovirus exposure and HLA in healthy donors. Study background: Of the donors genotyped, several hundred in all, 75% to 85% fell in the Caucasian-associated ancestry cluster.

Germline values: CDR1 LGHNA, CDR2 YNFKEQ. This CDR3 comprises 16 residues. Trimming at V came to 0 bases and at J to 2 bases, leaving 4 bases not matched to a gene. Study-wide results and limits: By a later analysis, the bulk of CMV-associated TCR beta chains appeared HLA-restricted. Analysis was performed later, and it showed HLA-associated TCR beta chains to be more clonally expanded than equally common others. In vitro experiments confirmed that a few CMV-associated chains were specific for CMV antigens.

The PCR contained 60 Vbeta and 13 Jbeta primers. Assay used: immunoSEQ multiplex PCR; TCRdb lists only in-frame clones, some missing. The sample carries 130,000 to 150,000 clones, roughly three quarters recorded once. This clonotype originated in a woman in her forties or fifties in good health and CMV-seronegative. The V gene is TRBV4-2, the J gene TRBJ1-5; 7 bases agree with TRBD1. The sample consisted of PBMCs. CDR3 coding DNA: TGTGCCAGCAGCCAAGATGACAGGGTCGGCAATCAGCCCCAGCATTTT. Its translation: CASSQDDRVGNQPQHF.